This T cell receptor (beta chain) was retrieved from a study of blood T cell repertoires in COVID-19 (dated by TCRdb to 2020 to 2022). Context from the whole study: The collaborator samples originated in the United States, Italy and Spain and spanned the acute and convalescent phases of COVID-19. The prospective study material was composed of cDNA or gDNA derived from T cells, B-cell-depleted T cells, or PBMCs. The dataset comprised deeply sampled blood TCRbeta repertoires from subjects exposed to, actively infected with, or recovered from COVID-19. A freely available public database, intended as a resource for researchers studying the immune response to SARS-CoV-2, is where the repertoires were released. Samples came from the ongoing ImmuneRACE study (first 160 participants) plus 1,254 subjects from 6 global collaborators. A de-identified subject ID, COVID-19 status, age in years and sex were almost always included in the sample metadata. Where HLA class I and class II types were available, the types were taken from metadata supplied by the sample provider, not from assay-based typing. General study outcomes and caveats: The quantity of clinical and demographic metadata differed by source and by participant and was supplied without curation.

TCRbeta CDR3 regions were amplified from genomic DNA by means of the immunoSEQ Assay, a bias-controlled multiplex PCR. The authors' pipeline ran thus. Nucleated cell counts per sample were estimated from amplification of reference gene primers within the assay. To quantify the absolute abundance of each unique TCRbeta CDR3 rearrangement, sequence reads were collapsed and filtered. Productive Simpson clonality was computed per sample as the square root of Simpson's diversity index over productive rearrangements. What TCRdb holds here is the immuneACCESS table cut down to in-frame rearrangements. Part of the clones is not present; checked against another copy, under half of the missing clones reflect an unresolved V gene, and the others are unexplained. Clonal size and the V and J genes are those of that table, whereas D and trimming came from the DNA. The sample data list some 190,000 clones, and around 76% of these were observed just once. The top ten hold around 16% of the sample.

As for this clone: Its recognized antigen is unknown. Base qualities were left out, and no much larger clone turns up one base away.

The CDR3 covers 10 residues, taking in both the cysteine and the valine. Just the 30-base CDR3 DNA is kept, in frame starting at base 1. From the germline V gene, CDR1 is KGHDR and CDR2 is SFDVKD. Trimming takes 12 bases from V and 6 bases from J, and the germline ends sit 11 bases apart. In the prospective study, participants were roughly 18 to 95 years old, resided in about two dozen geographic areas of the United States, and were enrolled through a virtual design. In the prospective study, cohorts were assigned on the basis of participant-reported clinical history obtained from a screening survey and a study questionnaire. Mobile phlebotomists in the prospective study collected whole blood, serum and a nasopharyngeal or oropharyngeal swab from every participant. Over a 2-month period, participants in the prospective study had the option of providing additional blood draws and questionnaires. Before DNA extraction, prospective study blood samples were shipped either frozen or at room temperature.

The receptor's source is a woman between 50 and 59 years old with acute COVID-19. The receptor chain draws on TRBV24-1 and TRBJ2-7; no D gene is confidently identified. Material: PBMCs or T cells enriched from blood (not recorded which). The CDR3 protein is CAAHRCEQYV. The nucleotide sequence is given as TGTGCCGCCCACCGGTGCGAGCAGTACGTC.